This TCR beta chain was sequenced during a study of shared clonotypes between healthy human individuals. Some clones are missing from TCRdb's copy, which holds only in-frame ones; the method was immunoSEQ multiplex PCR. The data contain fewer than 600,000 clones, approximately 79% of them singletons. Germline CDR1 and CDR2: SGHKS and YYEKEE (reference sequence). The CDR3 spans 16 residues. J was trimmed by 0 bases and V by 4 bases; bases with no gene match: 6. Material for sequencing was PBMCs. This chain uses TRBV5-5 with TRBJ1-5, with 8 bases fitting TRBD1. This sequence was found in a woman in her thirties or forties in good health. Some clones in this sample may be carry-over from other donors' samples. In DNA, the CDR3 is TGTGCCAGCAGCCCCGACAGGGGAGGTAGCAATCAGCCCCAGCATTTT. This gives the protein CASSPDRGGSNQPQHF.